This T cell receptor beta chain appears in the sequencing data of a study of cytomegalovirus exposure and HLA in healthy donors. Study in general: From HLA-typed donors, an early data release held 70 million to 95 million unique TCRs. The study, taken as a whole, reports: The investigators catalogued 180 or so TCR beta chains as cytomegalovirus-associated. As was reported, the classifier diagnosed cytomegalovirus status with high specificity and sensitivity. Presence/absence results assume similar sequencing depth per donor, which may not hold.

To note about this clone: No antigen is known for it.

Germline CDR1 and CDR2: MNHEY and SMNVEV (reference sequence). V shed 7 bases, J shed 6 bases, and the junction held 11 bases outside the gene matches. The CDR3 loop spans 15 amino acids. This PCR relied on a set of 60 Vbeta primers and 13 Jbeta primers. Produced via immunoSEQ multiplex PCR; TCRdb's table is partial and in-frame only. Of tens of thousands of clones listed, roughly 80% were seen once; the top ten hold 10%. The receptor was derived from a human donor in good health. The specimen was PBMCs. The chain recombines TRBV27 with TRBJ2-1; 8 nucleotides line up with TRBD2. CDR3 sequence (DNA): TGTGCCAGCATCCCGGGACTAGGGCCCCTCAATGAGCAGTTCTTC. Translating it yields CASIPGLGPLNEQFF.